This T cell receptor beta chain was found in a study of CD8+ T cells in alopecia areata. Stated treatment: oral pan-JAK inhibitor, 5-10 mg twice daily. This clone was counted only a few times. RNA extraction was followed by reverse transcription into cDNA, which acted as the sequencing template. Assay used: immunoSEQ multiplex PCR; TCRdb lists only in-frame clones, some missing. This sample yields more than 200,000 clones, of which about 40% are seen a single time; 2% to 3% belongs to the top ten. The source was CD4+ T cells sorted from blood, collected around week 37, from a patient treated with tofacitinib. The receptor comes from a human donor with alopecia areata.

The CDR3, as DNA: TGCGCCAGCAGTAAACAGGGGGGCGAGACTGAAGCTTTCTTT. As protein: CASSKQGGETEAFF. This chain connects TRBV5-1 to TRBJ1-1; 8 bases agree with TRBD1. V was pared by 5 bases and J by 5 bases, with 8 bases of the junction left unmatched. In germline, CDR1 is SGHRS, CDR2 YFSETQ. This CDR3 contains 14 residues.